Following are 7 T cell receptor beta chains from one sample sequenced in a study of shared clonotypes between healthy human individuals (dated by TCRdb to the early 2020s). Library construction relied on the immunoSEQ multiplex PCR assay. Held by TCRdb, this immuneACCESS table contains in-frame sequences only and omits some clones. Under half of the omission traces to an unresolved V gene where checked; the cause of the rest is unknown. The sample includes more than 2 million clones, with over 85% observed a single time. In total, the top ten clones hold 0.1% to 0.15% of the sample. Sequenced material: naive CD4+ T cells sorted from blood. The meaning of the sample's cell subset or site label: CD45RA+ positively selected. The source is a man younger than 30 in good health.

Points on this clone: Other DNA sequences within the sample encode an identical CDR3. The chain couples TRBV7-2 to TRBJ1-2, with 8 bases matching TRBD1. V was clipped by 1 base and J by 0 bases; unmatched bases: 1. Germline V gene sequence: CDR1 SGHTA, CDR2 FQGNSA. CDR3 length: 15 amino acids. The DNA of the CDR3 is TGTGCCAGCAGCTTAGGACAGGGGTCTAACTATGGCTACACCTTC. It encodes CASSLGQGSNYGYTF.

This clone has only one observation. J is TRBJ2-3 and V is TRBV7-9; 14 bases fit TRBD2. Germline V gene data show CDR1 as SEHNR and CDR2 as FQNEAQ (reference sequence). The CDR3 extends over 16 amino acids. V lost 5 bases to trimming and J lost 5 bases; unmatched junction nucleotides: 6. CDR3 in amino acids: CASSRLAGGQVDTQYF. DNA for the CDR3: TGTGCCAGCAGCCGACTAGCGGGGGGGCAAGTAGATACGCAGTATTTT.

This chain joins TRBV11-2 and TRBJ1-2; D may be TRBD1 (5 bases). V lost 1 base to trimming and J lost 13 bases, with 19 bases between them. This CDR3 has 14 amino acids. The germline gives CDR1 SGHAT, CDR2 FQNNGV. The CDR3 loop reads CASSLVPGAGPITF. The CDR3 DNA sequence: TGTGCCAGCAGCTTAGTCCCGGGAGCGGGGCCGATCACCTTC.

CDR3 residues: CASSPLTGLGSGELFF. The CDR3 region has the DNA TGTGCCAGCAGCCCTCTAACCGGACTAGGCTCCGGGGAGCTGTTTTTT. This chain connects TRBV5-4 to TRBJ2-2; 7 bases agree with TRBD2. Germline V CDR1 and CDR2: SGHNT, YYREEE (reference sequence). V lost 4 bases to trimming and J lost 6 bases; unmatched junction nucleotides: 12. The CDR3 spans 16 residues.

V gene TRBV2 combines with J gene TRBJ1-2, with a possible D match to TRBD1 (6 bases). This CDR3 has 14 amino acids. Trimming shortened V by 0 bases and J by 8 bases, and 13 bases separated the two germline ends. Germline CDR1 SNHLY, CDR2 FYNNEI. The CDR3 protein is CASSEANRDRGYTF. CDR3 DNA: TGTGCCAGCAGTGAAGCAAACAGGGACCGCGGCTACACCTTC.

The chain recombines TRBV7-3 with TRBJ2-7, with 9 positions matching TRBD1. Germline trimming cut 4 bases from V and 6 bases from J; bases unmatched to any gene: 4. The CDR3 is 13 amino acids. The germline V gene has CDR1 SGHTA and CDR2 FQGTGA. CDR3 region: CASSSTGGREQYF. As DNA, the CDR3 is TGTGCCAGCAGCTCCACAGGGGGCCGCGAGCAGTACTTC.

V and J are TRBV7-2 and TRBJ2-3; no clear D. V lost 3 bases and J lost 3, with 7 bases in between. From germline, CDR1 is SGHTA and CDR2 FQGNSA. The CDR3 has 13 amino acids. The CDR3 coding sequence is TGTGCCAGCAGCTTTCTGAAGACAGATACGCAGTATTTT. Translated, it gives CASSFLKTDTQYF.